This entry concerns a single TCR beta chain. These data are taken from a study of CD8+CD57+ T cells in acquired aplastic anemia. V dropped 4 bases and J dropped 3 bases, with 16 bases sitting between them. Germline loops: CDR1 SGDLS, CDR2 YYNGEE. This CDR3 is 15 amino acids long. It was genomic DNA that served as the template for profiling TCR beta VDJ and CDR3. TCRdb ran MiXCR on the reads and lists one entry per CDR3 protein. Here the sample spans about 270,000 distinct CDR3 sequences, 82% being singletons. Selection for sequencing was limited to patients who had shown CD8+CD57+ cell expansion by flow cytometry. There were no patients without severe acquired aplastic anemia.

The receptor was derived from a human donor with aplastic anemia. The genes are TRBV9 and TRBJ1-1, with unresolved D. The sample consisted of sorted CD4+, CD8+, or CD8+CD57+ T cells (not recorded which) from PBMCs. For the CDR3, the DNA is TGTGCCAGCAGCCAAGATGGGTCGTGGTACACTGAAGCTTTCTTT. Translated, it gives CASSQDGSWYTEAFF.